This TCR beta chain originates from a study of shared clonotypes between healthy human individuals. Findings and limits, study-wide: Sampling included only blood; tissue repertoires likely differ. Larger estimated richness was generally seen in naive subsets than in memory subsets. Rarefaction showed sorted-subset sequencing was incomplete despite large depth.

None of the donors, who were healthy HIV-negative adults, had recently had acute infections or vaccinations. Points on this clone: The antigen is unknown.

Looked up from germline, CDR1 is LGHNA and CDR2 is YNFKEQ. The CDR3 is made up of 21 amino acids. V dropped 2 bases and J dropped 0; count of bases not matched to a gene: 18. Using immunoSEQ multiplex PCR, the repertoire was profiled, and TCRdb retains in-frame clones only, with some absent. This table holds about 670,000 clones, approximately 75% found once. Sample: memory CD4+ T cells sorted from blood. The sample's subset: CD45RA-negative fraction. The chain employs TRBV4-2 and TRBJ2-2; 7 positions match TRBD2. The sequence was obtained from a woman under 40 in good health. CDR3: CASSQFEASGSAAANTGELFF. CDR3 DNA: TGTGCCAGCAGCCAATTTGAGGCTAGCGGAAGTGCAGCCGCGAACACCGGGGAGCTGTTTTTT.